These 22 T cell receptor beta chains originate from one sample sequenced in a study of T cell repertoires in cytomegalovirus infection. Their antigens remain unidentified. TCRdb ran MiXCR on the reads and lists one entry per CDR3 protein. The sample has tens of thousands of distinct CDR3 sequences, 45% to 50% seen once. This sample comprised CD8+ T cells from cultured PBMCs, obtained from culture after CMV antigen stimulation. These receptors originate from a human donor in good health (CMV status not recorded). Some clones in this sample may be carry-over from other donors' samples.

This chain uses TRBV7-8 with TRBJ2-7, with TRBD2 matching over 8 bases. Trimming cost V 5 bases and J 0 bases; bases outside gene matches: 9. CDR3 length: 16 amino acids. CDR1 is SGHVS, CDR2 FQNEAQ, per germline. The CDR3 coding sequence is TGTGCCAGCAGCCGAACCTTAGCGGGGCTCTCCTACGAGCAGTACTTC. It translates to CASSRTLAGLSYEQYF.

This chain joins TRBV6-2 or TRBV6-3 and TRBJ1-1; TRBD1 matches 7 bases. The V segment lost 5 bases and the J segment 4 bases; nucleotides outside the gene matches: 16. The length of the CDR3 is 17 residues. Germline V CDR1 and CDR2: MNHEY, SVGEGT. The CDR3 loop is CASSLRDREFLTTEAFF. The CDR3 coding sequence is TGTGCCAGCAGTCTCCGGGACAGAGAATTTCTGACCACTGAAGCTTTCTTT.

This chain joins TRBV6-2 or TRBV6-3 and TRBJ1-2, with 7 bases fitting TRBD1. The CDR3 sequence is 16 residues long. The J segment lost 3 bases and the V segment lost 5 bases, leaving 12 bases of the junction unmatched. In germline, CDR1 is MNHEY, CDR2 SVGEGT. CDR3 loop: CASSTRQGRLDYGYTF. The CDR3 nucleotides are TGTGCCAGCAGTACGCGACAGGGACGTCTCGACTATGGCTACACCTTC.

The V call is TRBV6-5, the J call TRBJ2-1; 8 bases fit TRBD2. This CDR3 region has 15 residues. J was trimmed by 4 bases and V by 5 bases; bases with no gene match: 7. Germline-derived CDR1 and CDR2 are MNHEY and SVGAGI. CDR3 nucleotide sequence: TGTGCCAGCAGTAAACTAGCGGTAGGATACAATGAGCAGTTCTTC. It codes for CASSKLAVGYNEQFF.

This clonotype showed up just a few times. This rearrangement joins TRBV4-1 to TRBJ1-2; possibly TRBD1 for D (5 bases). The CDR3 covers 15 residues. The ends were cut back, 1 base at V and 4 bases at J, with 13 bases in the middle. Per germline, CDR1 MGHRA and CDR2 YSYEKL. CDR3 DNA: TGCGCCAGCAGCCAAGGGGAGGCGGGGGGCTATGGCTACACCTTC. Encoded protein: CASSQGEAGGYGYTF.

Only one count was recorded for this clonotype. The rearrangement joins TRBV10-3 to TRBJ2-5; the D is unclear. The CDR3 runs 16 residues. Between the trimmed V and J ends, which lost 6 bases and 7 bases, there was a span of 24 bases. Germline-derived CDR1 and CDR2 are ENHRY and SYGVKD. The CDR3 nucleotides are TGTGCCATCAGCGAAACCGGACGGGCCCCTTTAGGGACCCAGTACTTC. This gives the protein CAISETGRAPLGTQYF.

The rearrangement links TRBV12-3 or TRBV12-4 to TRBJ1-1; possible D gene TRBD1, 5 bases. The V and J ends lost 9 bases and 0 bases respectively, with 11 bases between them. There are 13 residues in the CDR3. The CDR3 protein is CASNWDLNTEAFF. The CDR3 bases are TGTGCCAGTAACTGGGACTTGAACACTGAAGCTTTCTTT.

This chain connects TRBV10-3 to TRBJ2-1, with 7 bases that match TRBD1. J gave up 7 bases and V 10 bases, and 7 bases lay outside the gene matches. This CDR3 region has 12 residues. The germline gives CDR1 ENHRY, CDR2 SYGVKD. The CDR3 DNA sequence: TGTGCCAGCCGACAGGGAACGAATGAGCAGTTCTTC. Encoded protein: CASRQGTNEQFF.

Only a few counts were recorded for this clonotype. CDR3 DNA sequence: TGTGCCAGCAGCCACATCAGGGTGGCAGATACGCAGTATTTT. This gives the protein CASSHIRVADTQYF. The chain employs TRBV7-9 and TRBJ2-3; a weak D match, TRBD1 (5 bases). The germline gives CDR1 SEHNR, CDR2 FQNEAQ (reference sequence). The CDR3 has 14 residues. Trimming took off 5 bases at V and 4 bases at J, with 13 bases between the two ends.

The DNA for the CDR3 is TGTGCCAGCAGCCGACAACAGGGCCCAGAGACCCAGTACTTC. Amino acid sequence: CASSRQQGPETQYF. V is TRBV7-9 and J is TRBJ2-5; D is perhaps TRBD1 (6 bases). V was pared by 5 bases and J by 4 bases, with 14 bases between. Germline V gene sequence: CDR1 SEHNR, CDR2 FQNEAQ (reference sequence). This CDR3 has 14 amino acids.

The rearrangement uses TRBV14 and TRBJ2-3; D may be TRBD1 (6 bases). Trimming took off 4 bases at V and 1 base at J, with 12 bases between the two ends. Germline V gene data show CDR1 as SGHDN and CDR2 as FVKESK. The CDR3 runs to 15 residues. DNA of the CDR3: TGTGCCAGCAGCCTTGGGGGCGTCGGCACAGATACGCAGTATTTT. This sequence encodes CASSLGGVGTDTQYF.

This clonotype came up a few times. CDR3 sequence reads: CASSPTVGSTDTQYF. The CDR3 nucleotides are TGTGCCAGCAGCCCCACCGTCGGGAGCACAGATACGCAGTATTTT. The chain joins TRBV7-6 to TRBJ2-3; D unclear. Germline V lookup: CDR1 SGHVS, CDR2 FNYEAQ. This CDR3 has 15 residues. V was shortened by 5 bases and J by 0 bases, with 12 bases between the two germline ends.

With respect to this clonotype: A much larger clone is a single base away; this may be a read error. The chain employs TRBV7-8 and TRBJ2-1; TRBD1 matches 7 bases. The J segment lost 7 bases and the V segment lost 7 bases, leaving 13 bases of the junction unmatched. The CDR3 is made up of 15 amino acids. The germline gives CDR1 SGHVS, CDR2 FQNEAQ. The CDR3: CASILGARGQNEQFF. CDR3 DNA sequence: TGTGCCAGCATCCTGGGAGCGAGGGGGCAAAATGAGCAGTTCTTC.

The genes are TRBV27 and TRBJ2-3; 7 bases line up with TRBD1. Trimming at V came to 5 bases and at J to 1 base, leaving 9 bases not matched to a gene. The CDR3 has 16 residues. CDR1 is MNHEY and CDR2 is SMNVEV in the germline V gene (reference sequence). In DNA form, the CDR3 reads TGTGCCAGCAGTAGATTCGACAGGGAAGGCACAGATACGCAGTATTTT. Residues: CASSRFDREGTDTQYF.

The chain carries TRBV5-5 and TRBJ2-1; D not resolved. V was pared by 6 bases and J by 3 bases, with 16 bases between. The CDR3 spans 15 residues. The germline gives CDR1 SGHKS, CDR2 YYEKEE (reference sequence). The CDR3 region is CASTPVGSGYNEQFF. In nucleotides, the CDR3 is TGTGCCAGCACCCCTGTGGGGTCTGGCTACAATGAGCAGTTCTTC.

This clonotype was counted a few times. The chain links TRBV27 to TRBJ1-2; maybe TRBD1 (6 bases). The germline V gene encodes CDR1 MNHEY and CDR2 SMNVEV (reference sequence). V was clipped by 6 bases and J by 2 bases, with 7 bases between them. The CDR3 length is 12 residues. CDR3: CASRGTNYGYTF. CDR3 nucleotides: TGTGCCAGCAGGGGGACAAACTATGGCTACACCTTC.

This chain links TRBV29-1 with TRBJ1-1, with D maybe TRBD1 (5 bases). V shed 2 bases and J shed 5 bases, with 15 bases lying between them. The CDR3 runs to 14 residues. CDR1 and CDR2 (germline): SQVTM, ANQGSEA. CDR3 sequence: CSVERAGRRTEAFF. The CDR3 bases are TGCAGCGTTGAAAGGGCAGGGCGACGTACTGAAGCTTTCTTT.

This clonotype was recorded at least ten times. This rearrangement joins TRBV7-6 to TRBJ1-1; TRBD1 is a possible D gene (6 bases). The germline CDR1 and CDR2 sequences are SGHVS and FNYEAQ. V was trimmed by 1 base and J by 4 bases, leaving 13 bases between them. This CDR3 spans 15 amino acids. The CDR3, as DNA: TGTGCCAGCAGCTTAGGGGCGGGGGGCGGCACTGAAGCTTTCTTT. Translation gives CASSLGAGGGTEAFF.

This clonotype was recorded a few times. The chain has TRBV4-1 and TRBJ2-7; D is unclear. The germline V and J ends were trimmed by 1 base and 0 bases, with 10 bases remaining between them. The germline CDR1 and CDR2 sequences are MGHRA and YSYEKL. This CDR3 is built from 15 residues. CDR3 amino acids: CASSQGADVSYEQYF. For the CDR3, the DNA is TGCGCCAGCAGCCAAGGGGCCGACGTCTCCTACGAGCAGTACTTC.

In this sample, this clonotype turned up a few times. The chain couples TRBV7-6 to TRBJ2-1; D not certain. The V end was cut by 1 base, the J end by 4 bases, with 8 bases between. The germline CDR1 and CDR2 sequences are SGHVS and FNYEAQ. This CDR3 contains 14 residues. In DNA, the CDR3 is TGTGCCAGCAGCTTAGTAGGCAGTTACAATGAGCAGTTCTTC. It translates to CASSLVGSYNEQFF. Complete variable domain (other parts from reference TRBV7-6 and TRBJ2-1): GAGVSQSPRYKVTKRGQDVALRCDPISGHVSLYWYRQALGQGPEFLTYFNYEAQQDKSGLPNDRFSAERPEGSISTLTIQRTEQRDSAMYRCASSLVGSYNEQFFGPGTRLTVL.

V gene TRBV7-9 combines with J gene TRBJ2-3, with D maybe TRBD2 (5 bases). In germline, CDR1 is SEHNR, CDR2 FQNEAQ (reference sequence). Trimming removed 4 bases from V and 5 bases from J, with 16 bases in between. The length of the CDR3 is 15 residues. The CDR3 coding sequence is TGTGCCAGCAGCTCCCGGACTGCCCGGGTAGATACGCAGTATTTT. This sequence encodes CASSSRTARVDTQYF.

The gene calls are TRBV7-9 and TRBJ2-7; no firm D call. Trimming shortened V by 7 bases and J by 3 bases, and 13 bases separated the two germline ends. Germline V gene sequence: CDR1 SEHNR, CDR2 FQNEAQ (reference sequence). The CDR3 loop spans 13 amino acids. The CDR3 DNA reads as TGTGCCAGCACTACGGACCTGGACTACGAGCAGTACTTC. Amino acid sequence: CASTTDLDYEQYF.